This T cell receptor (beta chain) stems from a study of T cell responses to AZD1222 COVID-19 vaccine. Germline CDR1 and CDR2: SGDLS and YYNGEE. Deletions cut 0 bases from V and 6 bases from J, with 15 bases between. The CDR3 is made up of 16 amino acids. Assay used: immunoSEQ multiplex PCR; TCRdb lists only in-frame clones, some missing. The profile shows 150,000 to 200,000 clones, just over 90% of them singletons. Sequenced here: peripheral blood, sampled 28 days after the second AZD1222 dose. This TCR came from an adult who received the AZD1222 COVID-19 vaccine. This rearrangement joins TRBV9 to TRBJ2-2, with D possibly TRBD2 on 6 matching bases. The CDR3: CASSVDGGPFPGELFF. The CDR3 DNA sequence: TGTGCCAGCAGCGTAGACGGAGGGCCTTTTCCCGGGGAGCTGTTTTTT.